This T cell receptor (beta chain) originates from a study of cytomegalovirus exposure and HLA in healthy donors. Study results and caveats: Despite most TCR sequences being rare, some public TCRs occurred in many donors.

V shed 1 base, J shed 2 bases, and the junction held 3 bases outside the gene matches. CDR1 MNHNS and CDR2 SASEGT come from the germline V gene. This CDR3 has 15 residues. Libraries were prepared by immunoSEQ multiplex PCR; TCRdb keeps only in-frame clonotypes and omits some of them. In the table there are about 120,000 clones, 85% to 90% of which are singletons. This clone showed up just once. Its antigen is not known. What was sequenced was PBMCs. The TCR comes from a woman younger than 30 in good health and CMV-seropositive. The chain recombines TRBV6-1 with TRBJ2-3, with 7 bases fitting TRBD2. Here the CDR3 reads CASSEVGGTTDTQYF. DNA of the CDR3: TGTGCCAGCAGTGAAGTCGGGGGGACCACAGATACGCAGTATTTT.